One T cell receptor (beta chain) is described in this entry. Its antigen is not known. Germline V lookup: CDR1 SQVTM, CDR2 ANQGSEA. This CDR3 is 14 amino acids long. J lost 1 base, V lost 1 base, and 1 base had no gene match. The source of the sample is a study of early T cells in non-severe SARS-CoV-2 infection. Across the study: Bulk RNA taken from unsorted whole blood was sequenced, leaving chains unpaired. Study-level findings and limits: Clonotype matching in VDJdb favored anti-spike CD8 responses and did not capture private and CD4 specificities.

Individual cDNA molecules were tagged with unique molecular identifiers. TCRdb re-derived calls from the 5' RACE reads in MiXCR, one entry per CDR3 protein. The data hold over 70,000 distinct CDR3 sequences, with approximately 15% observed a single time. The sequenced sample consisted of whole blood. The genes are TRBV29-1 and TRBJ2-7, with 10 bases matching TRBD2. This TCR was sampled from an adult who was a healthcare worker with PCR-confirmed SARS-CoV-2 infection or an uninfected control (not recorded which). In nucleotides, the CDR3 is TGCAGCGTTGAAGGGACTAGCGGATCCTACGAGCAGTACTTC. Amino acid sequence: CSVEGTSGSYEQYF.